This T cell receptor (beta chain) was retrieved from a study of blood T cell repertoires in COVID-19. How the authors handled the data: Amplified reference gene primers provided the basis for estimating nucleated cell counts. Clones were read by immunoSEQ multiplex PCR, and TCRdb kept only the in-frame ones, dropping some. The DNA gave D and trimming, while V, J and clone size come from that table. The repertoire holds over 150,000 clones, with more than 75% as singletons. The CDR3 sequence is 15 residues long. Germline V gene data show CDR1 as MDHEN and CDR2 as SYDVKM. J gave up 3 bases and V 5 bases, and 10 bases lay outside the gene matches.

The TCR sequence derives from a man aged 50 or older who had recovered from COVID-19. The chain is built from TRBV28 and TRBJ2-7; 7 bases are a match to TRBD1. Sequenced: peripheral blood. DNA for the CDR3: TGTGCCAGCAGTCCGGACAGGAGCCCTGGCTACGAGCAGTACTTC. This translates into CASSPDRSPGYEQYF.